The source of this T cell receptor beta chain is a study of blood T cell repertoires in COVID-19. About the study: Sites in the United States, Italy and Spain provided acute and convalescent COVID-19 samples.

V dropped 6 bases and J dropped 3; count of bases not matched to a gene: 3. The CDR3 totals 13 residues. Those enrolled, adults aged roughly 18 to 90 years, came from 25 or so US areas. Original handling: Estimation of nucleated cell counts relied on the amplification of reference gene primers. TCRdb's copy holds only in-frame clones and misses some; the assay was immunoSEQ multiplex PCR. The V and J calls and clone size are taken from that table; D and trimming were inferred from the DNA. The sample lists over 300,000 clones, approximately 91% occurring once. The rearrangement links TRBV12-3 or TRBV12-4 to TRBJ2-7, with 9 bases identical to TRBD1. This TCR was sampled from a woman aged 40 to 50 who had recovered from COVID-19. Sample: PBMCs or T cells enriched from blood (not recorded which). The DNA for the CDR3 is TGTGCCAGCAGGACGGGACAGGGCTACGAGCAGTACTTC. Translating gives CASRTGQGYEQYF.